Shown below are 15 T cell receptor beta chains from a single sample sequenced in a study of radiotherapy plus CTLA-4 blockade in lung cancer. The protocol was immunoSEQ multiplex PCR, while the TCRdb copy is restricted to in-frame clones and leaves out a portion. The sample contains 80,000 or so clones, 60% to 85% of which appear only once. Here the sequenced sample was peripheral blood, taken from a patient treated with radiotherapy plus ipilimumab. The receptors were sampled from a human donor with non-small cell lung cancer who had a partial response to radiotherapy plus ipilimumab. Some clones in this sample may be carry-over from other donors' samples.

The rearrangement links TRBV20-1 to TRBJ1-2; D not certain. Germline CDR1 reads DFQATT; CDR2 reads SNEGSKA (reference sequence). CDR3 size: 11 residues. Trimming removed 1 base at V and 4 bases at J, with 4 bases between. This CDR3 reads CSARALYGYTF. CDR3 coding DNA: TGCAGTGCTAGAGCCCTCTATGGCTACACCTTC.

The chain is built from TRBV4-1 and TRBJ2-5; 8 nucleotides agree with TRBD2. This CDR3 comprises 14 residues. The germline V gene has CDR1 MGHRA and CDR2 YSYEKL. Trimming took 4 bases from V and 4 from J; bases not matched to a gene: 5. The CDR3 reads CASSPSTSAETQYF. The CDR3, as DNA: TGCGCCAGCAGCCCCTCGACTAGCGCAGAGACCCAGTACTTC.

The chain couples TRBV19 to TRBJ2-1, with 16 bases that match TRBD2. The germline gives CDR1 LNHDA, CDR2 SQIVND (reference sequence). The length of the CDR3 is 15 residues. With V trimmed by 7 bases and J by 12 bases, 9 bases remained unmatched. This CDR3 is CASKPSGTSGRGQFF. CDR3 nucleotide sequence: TGTGCCAGTAAACCTTCCGGGACTAGCGGGAGGGGGCAGTTCTTC.

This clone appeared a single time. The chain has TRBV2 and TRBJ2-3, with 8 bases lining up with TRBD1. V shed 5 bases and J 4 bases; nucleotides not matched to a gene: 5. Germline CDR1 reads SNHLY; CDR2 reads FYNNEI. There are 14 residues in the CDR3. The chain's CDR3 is CASSQGQAADTQYF. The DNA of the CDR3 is TGTGCCAGCAGTCAGGGACAGGCCGCAGATACGCAGTATTTT.

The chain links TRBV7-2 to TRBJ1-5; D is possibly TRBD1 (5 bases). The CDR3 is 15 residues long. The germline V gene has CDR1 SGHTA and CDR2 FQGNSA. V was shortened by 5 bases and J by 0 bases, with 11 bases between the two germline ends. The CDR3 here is CASSVGHNSNQPQHF. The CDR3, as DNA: TGTGCCAGCAGCGTCGGACACAATAGCAATCAGCCCCAGCATTTT.

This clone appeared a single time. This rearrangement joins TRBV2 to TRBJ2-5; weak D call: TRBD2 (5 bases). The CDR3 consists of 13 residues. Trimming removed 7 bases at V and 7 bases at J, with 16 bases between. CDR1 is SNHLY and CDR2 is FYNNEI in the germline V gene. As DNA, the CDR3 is TGTGCCAGCACCCTAGCCGACGTGGGGACCCAGTACTTC. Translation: CASTLADVGTQYF. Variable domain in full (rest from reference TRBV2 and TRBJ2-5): EPEVTQTPSHQVTQMGQEVILRCVPISNHLYFYWYRQILGQKVEFLVSFYNNEISEKSEIFDDQFSVERPDGSNFTLKIRSTKLEDSAMYFCASTLADVGTQYFGPGTRLLVL.

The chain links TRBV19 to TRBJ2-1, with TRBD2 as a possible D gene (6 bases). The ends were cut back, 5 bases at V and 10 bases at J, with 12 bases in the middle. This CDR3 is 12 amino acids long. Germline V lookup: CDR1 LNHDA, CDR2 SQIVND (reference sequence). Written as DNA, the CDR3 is TGTGCCAGTAGTGCGGGGTTTTGGGAGCAGTTCTTC. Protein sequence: CASSAGFWEQFF.

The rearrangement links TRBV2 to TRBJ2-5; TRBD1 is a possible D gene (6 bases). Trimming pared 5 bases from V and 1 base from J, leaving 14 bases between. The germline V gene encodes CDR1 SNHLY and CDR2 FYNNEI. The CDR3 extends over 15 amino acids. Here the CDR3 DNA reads TGTGCCAGCAGTCTTTGGGACACAACCCAAGAGACCCAGTACTTC. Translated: CASSLWDTTQETQYF.

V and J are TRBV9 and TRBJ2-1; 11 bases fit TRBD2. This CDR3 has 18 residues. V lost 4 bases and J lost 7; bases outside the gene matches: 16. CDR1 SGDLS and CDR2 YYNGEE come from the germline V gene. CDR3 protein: CASSTRSDTSGSSNEQFF. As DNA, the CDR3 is TGTGCCAGCAGCACCCGTTCAGATACTAGCGGGAGTAGTAATGAGCAGTTCTTC.

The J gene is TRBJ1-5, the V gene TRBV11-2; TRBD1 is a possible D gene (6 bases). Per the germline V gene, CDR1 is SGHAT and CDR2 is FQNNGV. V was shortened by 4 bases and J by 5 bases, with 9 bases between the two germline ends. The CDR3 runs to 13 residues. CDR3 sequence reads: CASSSRQDQPQHF. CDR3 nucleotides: TGTGCCAGCAGCTCGCGACAGGATCAGCCCCAGCATTTT.

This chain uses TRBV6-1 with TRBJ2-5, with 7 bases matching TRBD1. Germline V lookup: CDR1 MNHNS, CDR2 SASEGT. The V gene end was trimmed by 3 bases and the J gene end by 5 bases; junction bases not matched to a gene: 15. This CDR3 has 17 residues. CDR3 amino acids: CASSDVPGQSRRETQYF. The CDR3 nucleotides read TGTGCCAGCAGTGACGTCCCGGGACAGTCCCGGCGGGAGACCCAGTACTTC.

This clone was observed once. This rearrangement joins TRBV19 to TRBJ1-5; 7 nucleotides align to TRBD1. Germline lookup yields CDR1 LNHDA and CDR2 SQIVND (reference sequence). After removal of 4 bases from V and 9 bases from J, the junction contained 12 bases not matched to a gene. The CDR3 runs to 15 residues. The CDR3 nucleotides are TGTGCCAGTAGTAGACCCGACAGGGTCAGCCGGCCCCAGCATTTT. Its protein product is CASSRPDRVSRPQHF.

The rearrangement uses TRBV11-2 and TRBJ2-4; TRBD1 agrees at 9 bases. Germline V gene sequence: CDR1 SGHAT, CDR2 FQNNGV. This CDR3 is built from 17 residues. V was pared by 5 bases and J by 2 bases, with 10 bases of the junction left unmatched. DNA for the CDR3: TGTGCCAGCAGCCAGATAGACAGGGGGATTACCAAAAACATTCAGTACTTC. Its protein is CASSQIDRGITKNIQYF.

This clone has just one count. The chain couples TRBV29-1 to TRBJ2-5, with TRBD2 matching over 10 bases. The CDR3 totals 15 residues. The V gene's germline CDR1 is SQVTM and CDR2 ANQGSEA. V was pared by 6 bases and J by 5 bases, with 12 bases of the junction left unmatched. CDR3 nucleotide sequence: TGCAGCGTGAGGTCGAGCGGGGGGGCCGTCGAGACCCAGTACTTC. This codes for CSVRSSGGAVETQYF.

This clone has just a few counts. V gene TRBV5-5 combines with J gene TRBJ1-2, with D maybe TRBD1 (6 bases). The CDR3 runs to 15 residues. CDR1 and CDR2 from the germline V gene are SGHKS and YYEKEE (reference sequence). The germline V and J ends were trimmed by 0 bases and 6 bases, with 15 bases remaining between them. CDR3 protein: CASSLGDTGGHGYTF. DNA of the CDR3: TGTGCCAGCAGCTTGGGGGACACGGGGGGACATGGCTACACCTTC.